This passage covers 32 T cell receptor beta chains from one sample sequenced in a study of Ad26.COV2.S vaccination and SARS-CoV-2 variants. Method: immunoSEQ multiplex PCR; TCRdb's copy keeps in-frame clones and lacks some. The repertoire holds 300,000 to 500,000 clones, with roughly nine tenths as singletons. Treatment noted: around 19 received Ad26.COV2.S at low or high dose, single or two shots; about 5 received placebo; per-sample allocation not given. After the first vaccine or placebo injection, samples were drawn on day 63. This sample comprised peripheral blood, obtained in a trial of Ad26.COV2.S vaccine versus placebo. These receptors originate from a person aged 18 to 65 who received the Ad26.COV2.S COVID-19 vaccine or a placebo.

The chain uses TRBV5-8 and TRBJ1-3; D uncertain. Germline V lookup: CDR1 SGHTS, CDR2 YDEGEE. Trimming shortened V by 6 bases and J by 0 bases, and 13 bases separated the two germline ends. The CDR3 spans 15 residues. The CDR3 DNA sequence: TGTGCCAGCATATTTAGGGTTATCTCTGGAAACACCATATATTTT. It translates to CASIFRVISGNTIYF.

The V call is TRBV19, the J call TRBJ2-1; the match to TRBD2 covers 7 bases. The trim removed 10 bases at V and 9 bases at J, leaving 3 bases unmatched. Germline-derived CDR1 and CDR2 are LNHDA and SQIVND (reference sequence). This CDR3 region has 10 residues. CDR3 protein: CATAGVEQFF. As DNA, the CDR3 is TGTGCCACTGCGGGGGTTGAGCAGTTCTTC.

The V gene is TRBV5-4, the J gene TRBJ2-7; D assignment may be TRBD1 or TRBD2 (5 bases each). Germline loops: CDR1 SGHNT, CDR2 YYREEE (reference sequence). The CDR3 is 15 amino acids. V was cut by 0 bases and J by 7 bases, with 17 bases left in between. CDR3 loop: CASSLDGTPSYEQYF. CDR3 nucleotide sequence: TGTGCCAGCAGCTTGGACGGGACCCCAAGTTATGAGCAGTACTTC.

This chain connects TRBV4-1 to TRBJ2-1; D remains unclear. This CDR3 contains 13 residues. The germline V gene has CDR1 MGHRA and CDR2 YSYEKL. Trimming cost V 3 bases and J 7 bases, with 10 bases left between them. CDR3 amino acids: CASSQTPANEQFF. The CDR3 bases are TGCGCCAGCAGCCAGACCCCAGCAAATGAGCAGTTCTTC.

This clone has just a few counts. CDR3 region: CASSEGPYGLDTQYF. DNA for the CDR3: TGTGCCAGCAGCGAAGGGCCTTACGGCCTAGATACGCAGTATTTT. The chain employs TRBV3-1 (or the pseudogene TRBV3-2) and TRBJ2-3; D not certain. From germline, CDR1 is LGHDT and CDR2 YNNKEL (reference sequence). The CDR3 sequence is 15 residues long. V lost 5 bases to trimming and J lost 5 bases, with 17 bases between them.

The V gene is TRBV6-1, the J gene TRBJ2-3; either TRBD1 or TRBD2 may supply D (5 bases each). The CDR3 covers 15 residues. Germline loops: CDR1 MNHNS, CDR2 SASEGT. V dropped 0 bases and J dropped 2 bases, with 9 bases sitting between them. The CDR3 here is CASSEAGTPTDTQYF. The CDR3 bases are TGTGCCAGCAGTGAAGCGGGGACCCCCACAGATACGCAGTATTTT.

V usage is TRBV7-2 and J usage is TRBJ2-3; TRBD2 might be the D (7 bases). V lost 4 bases and J lost 13, with 18 bases in between. The CDR3 consists of 13 residues. Germline CDR1 reads SGHTA; CDR2 reads FQGNSA. CDR3 nucleotide sequence: TGTGCCAGCAGCTCAGGGGACACCCGGGGGGAGTATTTT. Amino acid sequence: CASSSGDTRGEYF.

This chain uses TRBV5-1 with TRBJ2-7, with D perhaps TRBD1 (5 bases). Germline assignment: CDR1 SGHRS and CDR2 YFSETQ. CDR3 size: 14 residues. V lost 4 bases and J lost 4, with 15 bases in between. CDR3 nucleotides: TGCGCCAGCAGCAGTGTCGCAGGGTCGTACGAGCAGTACTTC. Its protein product is CASSSVAGSYEQYF.

The chain uses TRBV3-1 (or the pseudogene TRBV3-2) and TRBJ2-1, with 10 bases that match TRBD1. CDR3 length equals 13 residues. V trimming: 4 bases; J trimming: 8 bases; junction bases outside the gene matches: 2. Looked up from germline, CDR1 is LGHDT and CDR2 is YNNKEL (reference sequence). CDR3 amino acids: CASSRQGAYEQFF. The DNA for the CDR3 is TGTGCCAGCAGCCGACAGGGGGCCTATGAGCAGTTCTTC.

The chain recombines TRBV27 with TRBJ2-7; TRBD2 matches at 9 bases. Unmatched junction bases numbered 4, after V lost 2 bases and J lost 2 bases. CDR1 MNHEY and CDR2 SMNVEV come from the germline V gene (reference sequence). CDR3 length equals 15 residues. CDR3 residues: CASSLTRGGPYEQYF. CDR3 nucleotides: TGTGCCAGCAGTTTAACGCGGGGGGGACCCTACGAGCAGTACTTC.

The DNA for the CDR3 is TGTGCCAGCAGCTTAGGATTAGCGGGGGGTGCAGATACGCAGTATTTT. The encoded protein is CASSLGLAGGADTQYF. The chain joins TRBV7-9 to TRBJ2-3, with TRBD2 matching over 10 bases. The length of the CDR3 is 16 residues. Per the germline V gene, CDR1 is SEHNR and CDR2 is FQNEAQ (reference sequence). J was trimmed by 4 bases and V by 1 base; bases with no gene match: 5.

As DNA, the CDR3 is TGTGCCAGCAGCTTTCGTCAAAAGGGGGATGGCTACACCTTC. This sequence encodes CASSFRQKGDGYTF. The chain couples TRBV7-2 to TRBJ1-2, with a tentative D call TRBD1 (6 bases). This CDR3 comprises 14 residues. Looked up from germline, CDR1 is SGHTA and CDR2 is FQGNSA. The V gene lost 3 bases and the J gene lost 6 bases, with 14 bases spanning the gap.

This rearrangement joins TRBV29-1 to TRBJ2-1, with 8 bases lining up with TRBD2. Germline V CDR1 and CDR2: SQVTM, ANQGSEA. V trimming: 6 bases; J trimming: 4 bases; junction bases outside the gene matches: 11. The CDR3 sequence is 15 residues long. CDR3 region: CSVDGAGEVYNEQFF. The CDR3 DNA reads TGCAGCGTAGATGGAGCGGGGGAGGTATACAATGAGCAGTTCTTC.

The chain has TRBV2 and TRBJ2-1; D unclear. This CDR3 region has 14 residues. The germline V gene encodes CDR1 SNHLY and CDR2 FYNNEI. The V and J ends lost 7 bases and 0 bases respectively, with 10 bases between them. The CDR3: CASKALSSYNEQFF. The CDR3 nucleotides are TGTGCCAGCAAGGCCTTGAGCTCCTACAATGAGCAGTTCTTC.

V usage is TRBV11-3 and J usage is TRBJ2-1; D is unclear. Germline CDR1 SGHNT, CDR2 YENEEA. The CDR3 contains 16 residues. V was trimmed by 5 bases and J by 7 bases, leaving 21 bases between them. The CDR3 DNA follows: TGTGCCAGCAGCAAAGGAACCCCCCAGGTAACGAATGAGCAGTTCTTC. Its protein product is CASSKGTPQVTNEQFF.

The V gene is TRBV4-1, the J gene TRBJ1-5, with 8 bases that match TRBD1. Germline lookup yields CDR1 MGHRA and CDR2 YSYEKL. The CDR3 length is 14 residues. J lost 4 bases, V lost 4 bases, and 3 bases had no gene match. The CDR3 spells CASSRYRGNQPQHF. The CDR3 nucleotides are TGCGCCAGCAGCCGGTACAGGGGGAATCAGCCCCAGCATTTT.

The chain combines TRBV18 with TRBJ2-3; 7 bases line up with TRBD2. V was clipped by 2 bases and J by 0 bases; unmatched bases: 5. The CDR3 is 16 amino acids. Germline loops: CDR1 KGHSH, CDR2 LQKENI. CDR3 nucleotide sequence: TGTGCCAGCTCACCATTTGGCGGGGGAAGCACAGATACGCAGTATTTT. Protein sequence: CASSPFGGGSTDTQYF.

J is TRBJ1-1 and V is TRBV2; D gene unclear. The CDR3 runs 15 residues. V dropped 6 bases and J dropped 1 base, with 15 bases sitting between them. CDR1 and CDR2 from the germline V gene are SNHLY and FYNNEI. The DNA for the CDR3 is TGTGCCAGCAGGCCTAGAGCAGGCCGGAACACTGAAGCTTTCTTT. This sequence encodes CASRPRAGRNTEAFF. Full variable domain (rest looked up from reference TRBV2 and TRBJ1-1): EPEVTQTPSHQVTQMGQEVILRCVPISNHLYFYWYRQILGQKVEFLVSFYNNEISEKSEIFDDQFSVERPDGSNFTLKIRSTKLEDSAMYFCASRPRAGRNTEAFFGQGTRLTVV.

The genes are TRBV3-1 (or the pseudogene TRBV3-2) and TRBJ2-3; 8 bases agree with TRBD2. The CDR3 has 14 amino acids. V was pared by 4 bases and J by 5 bases, with 5 bases of the junction left unmatched. In germline, CDR1 is LGHDT, CDR2 YNNKEL (reference sequence). The CDR3 sequence: CASSPGLVVDTQYF. DNA of the CDR3: TGTGCCAGCAGCCCGGGACTAGTAGTAGATACGCAGTATTTT.

The rearrangement uses TRBV6-1 and TRBJ1-2; D not resolved. The germline V gene has CDR1 MNHNS and CDR2 SASEGT. The CDR3 spans 11 residues. The V and J ends lost 3 bases and 7 bases respectively, with 6 bases between them. CDR3 sequence reads: CASSEVGGYTF. DNA for the CDR3: TGTGCCAGCAGTGAGGTCGGTGGCTACACCTTC.

The chain recombines TRBV7-2 with TRBJ2-3, with TRBD1 as a possible D gene (5 bases). The CDR3 loop spans 15 amino acids. Trimming left V 3 bases short and J 1 base short, with 11 bases between. Germline lookup yields CDR1 SGHTA and CDR2 FQGNSA. The CDR3 sequence: CASSFFWGGTDTQYF. The DNA of the CDR3 is TGTGCCAGCAGCTTTTTTTGGGGCGGCACAGATACGCAGTATTTT.

In DNA, the CDR3 is TGTGCCAGCAGCTTAGAGGGACGGCACCTTAGCACAGATACGCAGTATTTT. Residues: CASSLEGRHLSTDTQYF. V usage is TRBV11-2 and J usage is TRBJ2-3, with D perhaps assigned TRBD1 or TRBD2 (5 bases each). The CDR3 totals 17 residues. V was cut by 0 bases and J by 0 bases, with 13 bases left in between. Germline loops: CDR1 SGHAT, CDR2 FQNNGV.

In DNA form, the CDR3 reads TGTGCCAGCAGCTTAGAAAGGGCTGGGGCCAACGTCCTGACTTTC. Translated: CASSLERAGANVLTF. The chain has TRBV11-1 and TRBJ2-6; D call uncertain. The CDR3 length is 15 residues. Trimming pared 1 base from V and 2 bases from J, leaving 6 bases between. Looked up from germline, CDR1 is SGHAT and CDR2 is FQDESV (reference sequence).

The chain employs TRBV11-2 and TRBJ2-7; 7 nucleotides align to TRBD1. This CDR3 is 15 amino acids long. Losses at the gene ends were 5 bases for V and 1 base for J; bases not matched to a gene: 8. The germline CDR1 and CDR2 sequences are SGHAT and FQNNGV. Here the CDR3 reads CASSHLRDSSYEQYF. The CDR3 DNA sequence: TGTGCCAGCAGCCATCTCCGGGACAGTTCCTACGAGCAGTACTTC. The complete variable domain, with remaining parts taken from reference TRBV11-2 and TRBJ2-7, reads EAGVAQSPRYKIIEKRQSVAFWCNPISGHATLYWYQQILGQGPKLLIQFQNNGVVDDSQLPKDRFSAERLKGVDSTLKIQPAKLEDSAVYLCASSHLRDSSYEQYFGPGTRLTVT.

J is TRBJ1-2 and V is TRBV20-1; the D is unclear. Germline V gives CDR1 DFQATT, CDR2 SNEGSKA (reference sequence). V lost 6 bases to trimming and J lost 8 bases, with 13 bases between them. This CDR3 region has 11 residues. CDR3 DNA sequence: TGCAGTGCCACCCCCTCGGGAGGCTACACCTTC. Amino acids: CSATPSGGYTF.

The V gene is TRBV7-2, the J gene TRBJ1-1, with D possibly being TRBD1 (5 bases). The CDR3 is 14 residues long. Germline V gene data show CDR1 as SGHTA and CDR2 as FQGNSA. V dropped 2 bases and J dropped 7 bases, with 14 bases sitting between them. The CDR3 sequence is CASSLLYRGDEAFF. CDR3 nucleotide sequence: TGTGCCAGCAGCTTATTGTATAGGGGCGATGAAGCTTTCTTT.

The V and J genes are TRBV29-1 and TRBJ1-5, with 10 bases matching TRBD1. The junction had 5 bases not matched to a gene; V was cut back by 6 bases and J by 6 bases. Germline V gene sequence: CDR1 SQVTM, CDR2 ANQGSEA. The CDR3 consists of 13 residues. CDR3 sequence: CSVIRDRGQPQHF. CDR3 nucleotides: TGCAGCGTCATCCGGGACAGGGGTCAGCCCCAGCATTTT.

This chain connects TRBV7-2 to TRBJ2-6; D is uncertain. Trimming took 4 bases from V and 0 from J, leaving 4 bases between them. CDR1 and CDR2 (germline): SGHTA, FQGNSA. The CDR3 has 14 residues. The CDR3: CASSSNSGANVLTF. CDR3 DNA: TGTGCCAGCAGCTCAAACTCTGGGGCCAACGTCCTGACTTTC. Supplemented by reference TRBV7-2 and TRBJ2-6, the full variable domain reads GAGVSQSPSNKVTEKGKDVELRCDPISGHTALYWYRQSLGQGLEFLIYFQGNSAPDKSGLPSDRFSAERTGGSVSTLTIQRTQQEDSAVYLCASSSNSGANVLTFGAGSRLTVL.

The chain uses TRBV5-1 and TRBJ1-2; 11 positions match TRBD1. This CDR3 is 14 amino acids long. Germline V gene sequence: CDR1 SGHRS, CDR2 YFSETQ. The ends lost 4 bases at V and 8 bases at J; junction bases unmatched: 7. The CDR3 nucleotides are TGCGCCAGCAGCAGGGACAGGGGGGAGCAAGGCTACACCTTC. Amino acid sequence: CASSRDRGEQGYTF.

The J gene is TRBJ2-5, the V gene TRBV25-1, with a tentative D call TRBD2 (5 bases). This CDR3 is 16 amino acids long. The germline CDR1 and CDR2 sequences are MGHDK and SYGVNS. With 2 bases removed from V and 5 bases from J, the gap between germline ends came to 18 bases. In nucleotides, the CDR3 is TGTGCCAGCAGTGAACCGCTACTAGGACCTCGGGAGACCCAGTACTTC. Translation gives CASSEPLLGPRETQYF.

This clone occurred once. V gene TRBV19 combines with J gene TRBJ1-1; D is possibly TRBD1 (6 bases). The germline V gene encodes CDR1 LNHDA and CDR2 SQIVND (reference sequence). The CDR3 extends over 19 amino acids. The V and J ends lost 4 bases and 0 bases respectively, with 24 bases between them. This CDR3 is CASSRRRSGGPLMNTEAFF. The CDR3 DNA is TGTGCCAGTAGTAGACGCCGTAGCGGGGGCCCACTGATGAACACTGAAGCTTTCTTT.

This clone has just one count. V is TRBV6-5 and J is TRBJ2-3; 9 bases agree with TRBD2. The V and J ends lost 6 bases and 4 bases, in that order; junction bases with no gene match: 8. Germline V gene lookup returns CDR1 MNHEY and CDR2 SVGAGI. The CDR3 totals 15 residues. The CDR3 DNA reads TGTGCCAGCAGCCGCGGGGGGGGACGAGCAGATACGCAGTATTTT. Translation gives CASSRGGGRADTQYF.